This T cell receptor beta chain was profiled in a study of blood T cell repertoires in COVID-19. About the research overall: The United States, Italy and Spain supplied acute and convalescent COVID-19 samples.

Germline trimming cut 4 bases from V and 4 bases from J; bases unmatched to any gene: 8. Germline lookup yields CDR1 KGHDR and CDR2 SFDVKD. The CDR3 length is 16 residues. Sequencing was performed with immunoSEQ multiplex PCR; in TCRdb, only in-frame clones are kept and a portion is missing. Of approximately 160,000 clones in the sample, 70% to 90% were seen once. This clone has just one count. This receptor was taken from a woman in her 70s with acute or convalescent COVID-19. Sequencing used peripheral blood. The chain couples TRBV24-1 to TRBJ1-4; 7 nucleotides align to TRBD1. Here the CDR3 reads CATSDQRGTVNEKLFF. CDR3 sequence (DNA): TGTGCCACCAGTGACCAGAGAGGGACAGTTAATGAAAAACTGTTTTTT.